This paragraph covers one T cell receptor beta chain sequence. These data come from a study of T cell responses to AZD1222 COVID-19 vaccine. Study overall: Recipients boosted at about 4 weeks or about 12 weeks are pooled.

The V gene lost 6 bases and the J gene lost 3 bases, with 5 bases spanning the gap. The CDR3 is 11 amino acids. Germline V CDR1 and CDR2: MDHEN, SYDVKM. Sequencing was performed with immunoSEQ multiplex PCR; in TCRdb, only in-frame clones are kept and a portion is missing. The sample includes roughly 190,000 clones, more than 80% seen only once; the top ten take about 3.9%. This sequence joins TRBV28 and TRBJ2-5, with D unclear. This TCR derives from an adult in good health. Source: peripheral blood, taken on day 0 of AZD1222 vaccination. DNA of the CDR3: TGTGCCAGCAGACAAGAAGAGACCCAGTACTTC. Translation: CASRQEETQYF. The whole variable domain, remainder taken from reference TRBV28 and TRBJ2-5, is DVKVTQSSRYLVKRTGEKVFLECVQDMDHENMFWYRQDPGLGLRLIYFSYDVKMKEKGDIPEGYSVSREKKERFSLILESASTNQTSMYLCASRQEETQYFGPGTRLLVL.